This T cell receptor beta chain was observed in a study of cytomegalovirus exposure and HLA in healthy donors. Study-wide context: Among the approximately 370 donors who were genotyped, 81% fell in the genetic ancestry cluster that is associated with self-reported Caucasian donors. Study conclusions and caveats: Reports credit the classifier with highly specific, highly sensitive diagnosis of cytomegalovirus status.

A multiplex PCR was run with 60 Vbeta primers and 13 Jbeta primers. Produced via immunoSEQ multiplex PCR; TCRdb's table is partial and in-frame only. Seen here are 100,000 to 150,000 clones, about 71% observed once, and the top ten hold roughly 3%. Details on this clone: What it recognizes is unknown.

V shed 10 bases and J shed 8 bases, with 17 bases lying between them. The V gene's germline CDR1 is SNHLY and CDR2 FYNNEI. The CDR3 covers 13 residues. Specimen: PBMCs. This clonotype originated in an older woman in good health and CMV-seropositive. The chain joins TRBV2 to TRBJ2-2; tentatively, D is TRBD2 (6 bases). The CDR3 loop reads CATKWRAEGELFF. CDR3 DNA: TGTGCCACCAAATGGAGGGCCGAAGGGGAGCTGTTTTTT. The variable domain in full, completed from reference TRBV2 and TRBJ2-2, reads EPEVTQTPSHQVTQMGQEVILRCVPISNHLYFYWYRQILGQKVEFLVSFYNNEISEKSEIFDDQFSVERPDGSNFTLKIRSTKLEDSAMYFCATKWRAEGELFFGEGSRLTVL.